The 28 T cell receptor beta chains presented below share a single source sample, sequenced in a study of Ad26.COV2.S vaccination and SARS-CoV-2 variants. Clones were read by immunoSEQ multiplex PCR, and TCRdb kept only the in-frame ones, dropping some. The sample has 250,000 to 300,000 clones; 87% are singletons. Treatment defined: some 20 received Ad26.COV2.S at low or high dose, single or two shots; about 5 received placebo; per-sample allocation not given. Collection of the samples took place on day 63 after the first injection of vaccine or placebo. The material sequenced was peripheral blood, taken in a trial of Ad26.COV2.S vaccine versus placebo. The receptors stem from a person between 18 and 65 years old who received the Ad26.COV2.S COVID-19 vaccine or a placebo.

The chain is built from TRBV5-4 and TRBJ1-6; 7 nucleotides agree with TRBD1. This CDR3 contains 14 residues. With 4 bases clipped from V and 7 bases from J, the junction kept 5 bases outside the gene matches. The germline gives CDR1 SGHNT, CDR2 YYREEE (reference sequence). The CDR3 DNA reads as TGTGCCAGCAGCCCAGGACAGGTCAATTCACCCCTCCACTTT. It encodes CASSPGQVNSPLHF.

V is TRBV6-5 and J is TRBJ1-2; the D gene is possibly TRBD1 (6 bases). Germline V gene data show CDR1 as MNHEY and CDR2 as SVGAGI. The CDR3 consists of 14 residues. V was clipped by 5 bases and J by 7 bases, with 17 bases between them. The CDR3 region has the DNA TGTGCCAGCAGTCCCAACCACGGGACAATTGGCTACACCTTC. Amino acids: CASSPNHGTIGYTF.

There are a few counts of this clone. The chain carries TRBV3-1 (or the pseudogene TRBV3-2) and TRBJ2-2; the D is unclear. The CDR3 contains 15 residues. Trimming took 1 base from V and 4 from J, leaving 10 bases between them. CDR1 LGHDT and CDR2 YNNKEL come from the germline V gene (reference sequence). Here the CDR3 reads CASSQAPDFTGELFF. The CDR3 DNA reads TGTGCCAGCAGCCAAGCCCCTGACTTCACCGGGGAGCTGTTTTTT.

CDR3 in amino acids: CASSQRRLGYTF. Written as DNA, the CDR3 is TGTGCCAGCAGCCAACGACGGCTTGGCTACACCTTC. The chain joins TRBV3-1 (or the pseudogene TRBV3-2) to TRBJ1-2; D not resolved. This CDR3 contains 12 residues. The V and J ends lost 2 bases and 7 bases respectively, with 8 bases between them. Germline V gene sequence: CDR1 LGHDT, CDR2 YNNKEL (reference sequence).

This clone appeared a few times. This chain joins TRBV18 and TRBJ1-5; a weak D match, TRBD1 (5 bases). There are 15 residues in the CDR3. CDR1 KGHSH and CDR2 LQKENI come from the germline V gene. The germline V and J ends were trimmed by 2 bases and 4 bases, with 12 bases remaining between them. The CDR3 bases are TGTGCCAGCTCACCATCCCAGGGTGTGAATCAGCCCCAGCATTTT. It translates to CASSPSQGVNQPQHF.

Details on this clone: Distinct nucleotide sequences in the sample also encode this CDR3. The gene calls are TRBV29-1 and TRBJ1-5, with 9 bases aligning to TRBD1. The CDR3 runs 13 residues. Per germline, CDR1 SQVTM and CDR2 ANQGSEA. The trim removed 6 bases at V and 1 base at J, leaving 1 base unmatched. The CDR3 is CSVGQGSNQPQHF. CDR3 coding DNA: TGCAGCGTAGGACAGGGGAGCAATCAGCCCCAGCATTTT.

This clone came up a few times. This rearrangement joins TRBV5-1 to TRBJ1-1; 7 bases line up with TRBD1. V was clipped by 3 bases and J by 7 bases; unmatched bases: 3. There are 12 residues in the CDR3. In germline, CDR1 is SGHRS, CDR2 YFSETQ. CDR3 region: CASSSQGGEAFF. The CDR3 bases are TGCGCCAGCAGCTCTCAGGGGGGTGAAGCTTTCTTT.

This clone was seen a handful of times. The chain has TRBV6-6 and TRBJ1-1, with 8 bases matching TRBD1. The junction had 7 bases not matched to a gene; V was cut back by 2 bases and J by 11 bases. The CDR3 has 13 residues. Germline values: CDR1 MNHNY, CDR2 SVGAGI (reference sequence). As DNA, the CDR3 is TGTGCCAGCAGTTACCTGACAGGGGCGTTGGCTTTCTTT. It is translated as CASSYLTGALAFF.

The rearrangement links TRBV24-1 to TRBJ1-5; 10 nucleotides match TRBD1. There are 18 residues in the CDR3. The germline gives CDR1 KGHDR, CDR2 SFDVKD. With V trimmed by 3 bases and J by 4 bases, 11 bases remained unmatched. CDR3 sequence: CATSDRRLSDRGNQPQHF. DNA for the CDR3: TGTGCCACCAGTGATCGACGACTATCGGACAGGGGGAATCAGCCCCAGCATTTT.

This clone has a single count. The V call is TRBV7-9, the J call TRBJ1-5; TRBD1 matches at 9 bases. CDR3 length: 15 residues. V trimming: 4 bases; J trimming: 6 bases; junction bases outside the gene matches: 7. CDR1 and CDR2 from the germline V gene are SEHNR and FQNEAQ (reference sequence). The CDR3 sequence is CASSSGTGKSQPQHF. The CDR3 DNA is TGTGCCAGCAGCTCCGGGACAGGGAAGAGTCAGCCCCAGCATTTT.

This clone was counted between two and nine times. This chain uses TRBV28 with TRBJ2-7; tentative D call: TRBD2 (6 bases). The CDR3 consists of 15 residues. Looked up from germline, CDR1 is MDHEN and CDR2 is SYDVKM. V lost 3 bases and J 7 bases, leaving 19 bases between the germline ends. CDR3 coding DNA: TGTGCCAGCAGTTTTGAGCATTCCGGGACTCAAGAGCAGTACTTC. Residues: CASSFEHSGTQEQYF. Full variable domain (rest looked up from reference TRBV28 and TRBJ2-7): DVKVTQSSRYLVKRTGEKVFLECVQDMDHENMFWYRQDPGLGLRLIYFSYDVKMKEKGDIPEGYSVSREKKERFSLILESASTNQTSMYLCASSFEHSGTQEQYFGPGTRLTVT.

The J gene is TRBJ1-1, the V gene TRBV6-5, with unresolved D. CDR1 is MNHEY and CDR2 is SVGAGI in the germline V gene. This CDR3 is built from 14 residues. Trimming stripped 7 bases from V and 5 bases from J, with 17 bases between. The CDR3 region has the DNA TGTGCCAGCATTCAGATTACCGGGCAAACTGAAGCTTTCTTT. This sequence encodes CASIQITGQTEAFF.

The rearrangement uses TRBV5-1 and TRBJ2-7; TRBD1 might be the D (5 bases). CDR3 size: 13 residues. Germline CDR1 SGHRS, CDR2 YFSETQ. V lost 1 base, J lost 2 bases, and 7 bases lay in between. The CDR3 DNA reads TGCGCCAGCAGCTTGCCAGGGACCTACGAGCAGTACTTC. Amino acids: CASSLPGTYEQYF.

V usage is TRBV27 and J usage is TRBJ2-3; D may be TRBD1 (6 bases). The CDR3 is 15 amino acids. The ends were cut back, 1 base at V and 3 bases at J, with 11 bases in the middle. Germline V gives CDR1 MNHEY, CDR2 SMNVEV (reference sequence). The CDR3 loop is CASSLYRELTDTQYF. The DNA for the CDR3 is TGTGCCAGCAGTTTATACAGGGAGTTGACAGATACGCAGTATTTT.

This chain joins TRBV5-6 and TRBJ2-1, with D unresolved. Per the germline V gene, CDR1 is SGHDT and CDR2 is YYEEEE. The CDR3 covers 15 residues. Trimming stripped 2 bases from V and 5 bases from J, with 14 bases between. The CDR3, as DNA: TGTGCCAGCAGCTTCCTAGGACGACCGAACAATGAGCAGTTCTTC. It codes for CASSFLGRPNNEQFF.

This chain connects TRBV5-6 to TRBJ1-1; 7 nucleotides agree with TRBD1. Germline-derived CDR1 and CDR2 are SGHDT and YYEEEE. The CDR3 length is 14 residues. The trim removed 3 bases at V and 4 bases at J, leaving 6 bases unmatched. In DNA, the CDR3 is TGTGCCAGCAGCTATGAGACAGGGAGCACTGAAGCTTTCTTT. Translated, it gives CASSYETGSTEAFF.

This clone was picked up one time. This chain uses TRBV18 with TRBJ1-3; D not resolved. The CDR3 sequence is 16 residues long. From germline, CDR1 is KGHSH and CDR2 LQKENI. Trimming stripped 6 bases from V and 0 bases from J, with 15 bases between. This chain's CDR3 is CASSALEGSSGNTIYF. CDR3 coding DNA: TGTGCCAGCTCCGCCCTGGAGGGTAGCTCTGGAAACACCATATATTTT.

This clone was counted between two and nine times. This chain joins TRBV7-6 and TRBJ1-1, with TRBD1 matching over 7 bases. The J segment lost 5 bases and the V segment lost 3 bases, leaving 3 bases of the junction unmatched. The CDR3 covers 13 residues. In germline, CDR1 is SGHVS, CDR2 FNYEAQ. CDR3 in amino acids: CASSFLQGTEAFF. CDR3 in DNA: TGTGCCAGCAGCTTCTTACAGGGGACTGAAGCTTTCTTT.

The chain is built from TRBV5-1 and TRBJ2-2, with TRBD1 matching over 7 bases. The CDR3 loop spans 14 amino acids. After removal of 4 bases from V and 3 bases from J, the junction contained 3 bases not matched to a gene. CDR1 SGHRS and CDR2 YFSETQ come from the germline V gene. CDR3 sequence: CASSDTGDTGELFF. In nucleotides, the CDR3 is TGCGCCAGCAGCGATACAGGGGACACCGGGGAGCTGTTTTTT.

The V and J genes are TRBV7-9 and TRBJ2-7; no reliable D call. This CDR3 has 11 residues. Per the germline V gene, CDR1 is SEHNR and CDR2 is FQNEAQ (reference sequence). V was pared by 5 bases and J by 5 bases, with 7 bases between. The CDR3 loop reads CASSPRNEQYF. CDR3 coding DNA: TGTGCCAGCAGCCCCCGGAACGAGCAGTACTTC.

CDR3 nucleotide sequence: TGTGCCAGCAGTGAAGCGGGAGTAACAGGTGAGGCTTTCTTT. This translates into CASSEAGVTGEAFF. V and J are TRBV6-1 and TRBJ1-1; TRBD1 might be the D (5 bases). Germline-derived CDR1 and CDR2 are MNHNS and SASEGT. Trimming took 0 bases from V and 11 from J, leaving 16 bases between them. The CDR3 covers 14 residues.

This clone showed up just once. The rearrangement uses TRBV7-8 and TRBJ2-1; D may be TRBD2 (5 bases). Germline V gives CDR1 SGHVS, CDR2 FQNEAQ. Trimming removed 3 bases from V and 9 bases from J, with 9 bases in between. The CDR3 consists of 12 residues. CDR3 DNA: TGTGCCAGCAGCTTGGACTCTTTTGAGCAGTTCTTC. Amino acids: CASSLDSFEQFF. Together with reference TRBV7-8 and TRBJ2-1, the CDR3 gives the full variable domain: GAGVSQSPRYKVAKRGQDVALRCDPISGHVSLFWYQQALGQGPEFLTYFQNEAQLDKSGLPSDRFFAERPEGSVSTLKIQRTQQEDSAVYLCASSLDSFEQFFGPGTRLTVL.

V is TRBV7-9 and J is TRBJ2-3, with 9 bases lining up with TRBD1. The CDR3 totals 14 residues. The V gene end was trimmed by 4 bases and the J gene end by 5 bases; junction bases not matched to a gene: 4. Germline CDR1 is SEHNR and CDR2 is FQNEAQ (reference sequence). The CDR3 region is CASSSGQGRDTQYF. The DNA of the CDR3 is TGTGCCAGCAGCTCCGGACAGGGGCGAGATACGCAGTATTTT.

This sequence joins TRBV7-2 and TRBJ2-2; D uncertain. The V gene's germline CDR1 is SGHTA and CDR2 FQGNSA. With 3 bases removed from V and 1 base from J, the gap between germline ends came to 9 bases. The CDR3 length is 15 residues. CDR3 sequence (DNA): TGTGCCAGCAGCTTTTGGGCGTTGAACACCGGGGAGCTGTTTTTT. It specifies CASSFWALNTGELFF.

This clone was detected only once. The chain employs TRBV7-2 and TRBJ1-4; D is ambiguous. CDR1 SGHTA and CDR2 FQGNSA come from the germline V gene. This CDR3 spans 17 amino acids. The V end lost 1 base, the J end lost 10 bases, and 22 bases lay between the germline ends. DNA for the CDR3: TGTGCCAGCAGCTTAGGCAGTGGGTCCGGTGGCTTGGGAAAACTGTTTTTT. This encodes CASSLGSGSGGLGKLFF.

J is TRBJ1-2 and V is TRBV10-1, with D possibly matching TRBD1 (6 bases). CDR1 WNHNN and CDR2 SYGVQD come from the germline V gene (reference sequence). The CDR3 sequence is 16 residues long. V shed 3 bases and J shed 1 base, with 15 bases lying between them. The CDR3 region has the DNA TGCGCCAGCAGTGAAGGTGGCAGGGGAAGTAACTATGGCTACACCTTC. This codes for CASSEGGRGSNYGYTF.

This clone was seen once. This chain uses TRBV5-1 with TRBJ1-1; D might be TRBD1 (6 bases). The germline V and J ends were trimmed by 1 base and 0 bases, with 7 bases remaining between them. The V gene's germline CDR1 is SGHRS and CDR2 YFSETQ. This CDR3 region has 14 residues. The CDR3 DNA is TGCGCCAGCAGCTTGACAGGGCTGAACACTGAAGCTTTCTTT. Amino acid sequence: CASSLTGLNTEAFF.

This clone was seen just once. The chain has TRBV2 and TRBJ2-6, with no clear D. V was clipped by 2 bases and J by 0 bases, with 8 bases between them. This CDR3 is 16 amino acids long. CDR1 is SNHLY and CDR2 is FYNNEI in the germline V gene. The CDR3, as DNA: TGTGCCAGCAGTGAATCACACTACTCTGGGGCCAACGTCCTGACTTTC. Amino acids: CASSESHYSGANVLTF.